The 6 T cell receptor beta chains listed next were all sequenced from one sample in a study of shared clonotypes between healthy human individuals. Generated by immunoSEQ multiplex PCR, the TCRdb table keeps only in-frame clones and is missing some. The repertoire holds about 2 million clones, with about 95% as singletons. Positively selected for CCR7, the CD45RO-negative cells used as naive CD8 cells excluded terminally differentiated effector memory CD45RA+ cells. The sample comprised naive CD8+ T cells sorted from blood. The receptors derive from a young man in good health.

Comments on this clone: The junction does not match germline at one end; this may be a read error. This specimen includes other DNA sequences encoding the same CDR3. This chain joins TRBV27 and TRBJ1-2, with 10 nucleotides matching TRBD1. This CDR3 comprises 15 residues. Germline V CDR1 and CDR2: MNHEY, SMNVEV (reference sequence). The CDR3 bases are TGTGCTAGCAGTTTAGGACAGGGGGGACGGGATGGCTACACCTTC. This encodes CASSLGQGGRDGYTF.

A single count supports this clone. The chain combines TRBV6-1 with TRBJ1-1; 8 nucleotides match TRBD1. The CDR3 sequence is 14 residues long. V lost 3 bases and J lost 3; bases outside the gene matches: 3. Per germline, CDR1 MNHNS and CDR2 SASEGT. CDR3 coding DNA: TGTGCCAGCAGTGACCAGGGGGCGTACACTGAAGCTTTCTTT. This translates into CASSDQGAYTEAFF.

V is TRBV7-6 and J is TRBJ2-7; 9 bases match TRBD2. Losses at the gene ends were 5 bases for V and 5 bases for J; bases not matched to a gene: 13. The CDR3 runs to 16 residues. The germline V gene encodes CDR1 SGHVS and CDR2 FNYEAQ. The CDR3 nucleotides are TGTGCCAGCAGCACGGGAGCGGGAGGACTCGGGGACGAGCAGTACTTC. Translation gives CASSTGAGGLGDEQYF.

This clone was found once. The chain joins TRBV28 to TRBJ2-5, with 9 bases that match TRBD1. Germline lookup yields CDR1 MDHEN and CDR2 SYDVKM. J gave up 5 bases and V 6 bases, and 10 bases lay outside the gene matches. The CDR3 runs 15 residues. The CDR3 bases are TGTGCCAGCAGGCGGACAGGGGAGGTTTGGGAGACCCAGTACTTC. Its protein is CASRRTGEVWETQYF.

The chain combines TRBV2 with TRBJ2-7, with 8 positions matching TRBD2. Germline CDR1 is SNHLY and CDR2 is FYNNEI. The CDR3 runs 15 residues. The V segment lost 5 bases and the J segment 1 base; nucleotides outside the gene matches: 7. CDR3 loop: CASSPTSEPSYEQYF. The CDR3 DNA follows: TGTGCCAGCAGTCCGACTAGCGAGCCATCCTACGAGCAGTACTTC.

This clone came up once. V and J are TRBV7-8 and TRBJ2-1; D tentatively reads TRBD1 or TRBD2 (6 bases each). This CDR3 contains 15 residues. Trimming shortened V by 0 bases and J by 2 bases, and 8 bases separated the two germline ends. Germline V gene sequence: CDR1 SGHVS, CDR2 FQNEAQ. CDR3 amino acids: CASSLAGGPYNEQFF. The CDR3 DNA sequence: TGTGCCAGCAGCTTAGCGGGGGGCCCCTACAATGAGCAGTTCTTC.